Below, one T cell receptor beta chain is given with its context. Its antigen remains unidentified. These data are taken from a study of blood T cells in healthy people across ages. General study points: Expanded clonotype changes were possibly confounded by unknown donor CMV status.

A sample-barcoded 5' primer and a J-beta primer mix were used in a second PCR of roughly 7 to 12 cycles. Each CDR3 protein is one row after TCRdb ran MiXCR on the 5' RACE reads. The data show fewer than 2,000,000 distinct CDR3 sequences, about 32% seen once. Trimming removed 2 bases at V and 3 bases at J, with 16 bases between. CDR3 length: 16 amino acids. CDR1 and CDR2 (germline): LNHNV, YYDKDF (reference sequence). The material sequenced was blood. V usage is TRBV15 and J usage is TRBJ1-1; possible D gene TRBD1, 5 bases. The sequence came from a woman between 25 and 40 years old in good health. As DNA, the CDR3 is TGTGCCACCAGCAGATTCCCGAGGGACCGTTACACTGAAGCTTTCTTT. It specifies CATSRFPRDRYTEAFF.